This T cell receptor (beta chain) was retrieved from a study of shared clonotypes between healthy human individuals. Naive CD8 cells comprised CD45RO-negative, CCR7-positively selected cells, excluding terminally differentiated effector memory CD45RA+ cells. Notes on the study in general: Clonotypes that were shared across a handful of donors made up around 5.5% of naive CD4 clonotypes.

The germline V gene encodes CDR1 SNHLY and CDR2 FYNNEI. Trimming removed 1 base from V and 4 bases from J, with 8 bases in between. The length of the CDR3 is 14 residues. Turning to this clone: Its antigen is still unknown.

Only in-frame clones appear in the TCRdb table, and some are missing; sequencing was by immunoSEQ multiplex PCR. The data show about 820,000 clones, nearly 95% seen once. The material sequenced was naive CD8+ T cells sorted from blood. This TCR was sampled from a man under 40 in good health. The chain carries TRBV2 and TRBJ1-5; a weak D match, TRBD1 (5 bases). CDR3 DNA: TGTGCCAGCAGTGAAGAGGGACGAAATCAGCCCCAGCATTTT. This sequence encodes CASSEEGRNQPQHF.